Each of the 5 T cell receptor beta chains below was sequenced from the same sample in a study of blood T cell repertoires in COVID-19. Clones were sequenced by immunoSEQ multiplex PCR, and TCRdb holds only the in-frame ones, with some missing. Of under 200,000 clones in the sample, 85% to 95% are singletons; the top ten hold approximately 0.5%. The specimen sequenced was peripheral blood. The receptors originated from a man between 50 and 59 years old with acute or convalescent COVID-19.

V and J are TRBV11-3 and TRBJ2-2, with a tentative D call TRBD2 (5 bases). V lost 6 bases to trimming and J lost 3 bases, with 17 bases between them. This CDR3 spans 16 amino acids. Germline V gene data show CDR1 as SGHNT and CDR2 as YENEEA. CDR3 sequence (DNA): TGTGCCAGCAGTCCCCAGGTAGGGAGACACACCGGGGAGCTGTTTTTT. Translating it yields CASSPQVGRHTGELFF.

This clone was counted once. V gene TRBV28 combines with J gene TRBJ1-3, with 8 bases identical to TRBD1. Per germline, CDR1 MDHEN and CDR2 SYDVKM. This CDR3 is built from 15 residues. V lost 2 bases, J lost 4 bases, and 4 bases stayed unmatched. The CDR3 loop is CASSLTGGGGNTIYF. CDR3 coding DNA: TGTGCCAGCAGTTTAACAGGGGGAGGAGGAAACACCATATATTTT.

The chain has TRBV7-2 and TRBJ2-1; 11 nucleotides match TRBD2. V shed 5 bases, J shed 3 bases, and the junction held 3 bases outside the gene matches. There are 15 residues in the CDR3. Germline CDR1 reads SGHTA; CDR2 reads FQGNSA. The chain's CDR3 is CASSPLAGVYNEQFF. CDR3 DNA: TGTGCCAGCAGCCCACTAGCGGGAGTCTACAATGAGCAGTTCTTC.

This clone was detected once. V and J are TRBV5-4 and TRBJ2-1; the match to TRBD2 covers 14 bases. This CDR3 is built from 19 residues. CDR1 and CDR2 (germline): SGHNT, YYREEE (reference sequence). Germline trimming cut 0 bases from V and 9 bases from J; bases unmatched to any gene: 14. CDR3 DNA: TGTGCCAGCAGCTTGGGTAGGACTAGCGGGGGGCCCTCCCGCCGTGAGCAGTTCTTC. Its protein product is CASSLGRTSGGPSRREQFF. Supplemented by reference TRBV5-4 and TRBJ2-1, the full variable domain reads ETGVTQSPTHLIKTRGQQVTLRCSSQSGHNTVSWYQQALGQGPQFIFQYYREEENGRGNFPPRFSGLQFPNYSSELNVNALELDDSALYLCASSLGRTSGGPSRREQFFGPGTRLTVL.

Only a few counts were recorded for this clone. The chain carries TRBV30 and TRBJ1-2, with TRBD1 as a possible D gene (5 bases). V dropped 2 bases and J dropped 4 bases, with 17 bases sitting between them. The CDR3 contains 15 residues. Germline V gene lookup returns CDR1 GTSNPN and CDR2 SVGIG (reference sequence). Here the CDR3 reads CAWSPPGLRAYGYTF. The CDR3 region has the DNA TGTGCCTGGAGTCCCCCGGGACTGAGAGCCTATGGCTACACCTTC.